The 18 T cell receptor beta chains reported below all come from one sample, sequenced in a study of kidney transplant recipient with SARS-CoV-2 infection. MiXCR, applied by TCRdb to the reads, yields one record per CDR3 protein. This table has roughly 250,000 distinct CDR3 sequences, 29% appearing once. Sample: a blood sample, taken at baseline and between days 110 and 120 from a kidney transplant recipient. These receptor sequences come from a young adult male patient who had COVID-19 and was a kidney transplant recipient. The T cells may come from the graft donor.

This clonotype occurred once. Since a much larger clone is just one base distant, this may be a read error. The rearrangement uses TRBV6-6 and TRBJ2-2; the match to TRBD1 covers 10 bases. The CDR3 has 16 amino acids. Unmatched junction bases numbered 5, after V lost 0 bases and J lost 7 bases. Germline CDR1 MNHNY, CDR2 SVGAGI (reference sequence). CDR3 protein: CASSYSTGGTYGELFF. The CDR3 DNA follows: TGTGCCAGCAGTTACTCGACAGGGGGCACTTACGGGGAGCTGTTTTTT.

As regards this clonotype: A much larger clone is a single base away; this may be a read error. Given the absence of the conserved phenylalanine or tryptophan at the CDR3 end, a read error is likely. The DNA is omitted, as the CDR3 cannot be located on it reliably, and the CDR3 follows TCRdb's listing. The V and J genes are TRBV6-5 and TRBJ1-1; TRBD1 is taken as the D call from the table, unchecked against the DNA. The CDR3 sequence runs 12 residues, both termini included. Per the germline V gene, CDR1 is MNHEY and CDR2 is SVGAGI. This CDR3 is CASRLGTASDFL.

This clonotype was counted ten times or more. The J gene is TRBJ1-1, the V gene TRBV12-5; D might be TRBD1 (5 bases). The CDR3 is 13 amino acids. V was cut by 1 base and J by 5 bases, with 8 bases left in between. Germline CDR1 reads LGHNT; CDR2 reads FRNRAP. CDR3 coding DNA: TGTGCTAGTGGTTTGGGCGGGGGGACTGAAGCTTTCTTT. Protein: CASGLGGGTEAFF.

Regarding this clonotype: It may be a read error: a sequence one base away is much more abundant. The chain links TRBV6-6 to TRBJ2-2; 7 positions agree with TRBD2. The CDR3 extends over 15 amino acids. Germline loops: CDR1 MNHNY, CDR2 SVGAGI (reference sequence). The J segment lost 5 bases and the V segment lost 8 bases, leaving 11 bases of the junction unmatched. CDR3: CASGATSERTGELFF. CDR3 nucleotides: TGTGCCAGCGGGGCTACTAGCGAGAGGACCGGGGAGCTGTTTTTT.

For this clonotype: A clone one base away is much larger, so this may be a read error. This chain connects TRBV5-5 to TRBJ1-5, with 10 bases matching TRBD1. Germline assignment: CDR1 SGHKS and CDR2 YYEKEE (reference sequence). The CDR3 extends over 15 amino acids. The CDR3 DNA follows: TGTGCCAGCAACTTGGGACAGGGGATAGGTCAGCCCCAGCATTTT. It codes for CASNLGQGIGQPQHF. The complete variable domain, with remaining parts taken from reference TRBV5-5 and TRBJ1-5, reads DAGVTQSPTHLIKTRGQQVTLRCSPISGHKSVSWYQQVLGQGPQFIFQYYEKEERGRGNFPDRFSARQFPNYSSELNVNALLLGDSALYLCASNLGQGIGQPQHFGDGTRLSIL.

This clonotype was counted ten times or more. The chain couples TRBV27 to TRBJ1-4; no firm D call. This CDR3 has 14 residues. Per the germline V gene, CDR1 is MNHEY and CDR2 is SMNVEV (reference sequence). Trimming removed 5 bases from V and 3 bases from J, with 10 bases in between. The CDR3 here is CASSGLEANEKLFF. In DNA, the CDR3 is TGTGCCAGCAGTGGGCTGGAGGCTAATGAAAAACTGTTTTTT.

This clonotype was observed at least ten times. The CDR3 DNA follows: TGTGCCAGCAGCCAAGATGAGAGGGAGCCTGGAAACACCATATATTTT. Translated: CASSQDEREPGNTIYF. The rearrangement uses TRBV4-2 and TRBJ1-3; no definite D call. V gave up 0 bases and J gave up 2 bases, with 11 bases separating them. There are 16 residues in the CDR3. Germline CDR1 LGHNA, CDR2 YNFKEQ.

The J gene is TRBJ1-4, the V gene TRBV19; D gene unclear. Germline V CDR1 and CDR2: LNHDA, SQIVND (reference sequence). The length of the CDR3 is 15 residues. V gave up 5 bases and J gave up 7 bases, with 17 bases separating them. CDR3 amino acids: CASSPREGTTEKLFF. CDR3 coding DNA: TGTGCCAGTAGTCCCCGTGAGGGTACGACTGAAAAACTGTTTTTT.

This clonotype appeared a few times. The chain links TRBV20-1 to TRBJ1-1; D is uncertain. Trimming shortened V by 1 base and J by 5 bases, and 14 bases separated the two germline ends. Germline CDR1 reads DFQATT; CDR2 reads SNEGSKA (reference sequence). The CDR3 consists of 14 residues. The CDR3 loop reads CSARARPLGTEAFF. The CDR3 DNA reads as TGCAGTGCTAGAGCACGGCCCCTCGGGACTGAAGCTTTCTTT.

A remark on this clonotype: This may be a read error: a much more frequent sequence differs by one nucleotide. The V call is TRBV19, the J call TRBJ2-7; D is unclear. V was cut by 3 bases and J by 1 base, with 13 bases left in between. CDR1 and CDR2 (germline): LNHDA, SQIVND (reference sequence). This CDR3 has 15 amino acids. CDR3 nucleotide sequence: TGTGCCAGTAGTATTGTAGCAGGCCGTTCCTACGAGCAGTACTTC. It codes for CASSIVAGRSYEQYF.

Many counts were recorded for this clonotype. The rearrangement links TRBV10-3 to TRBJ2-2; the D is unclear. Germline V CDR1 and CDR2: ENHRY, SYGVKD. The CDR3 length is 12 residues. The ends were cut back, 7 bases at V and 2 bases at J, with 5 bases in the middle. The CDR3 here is CAITENTGELFF. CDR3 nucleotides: TGTGCCATCACGGAAAACACCGGGGAGCTGTTTTTT.

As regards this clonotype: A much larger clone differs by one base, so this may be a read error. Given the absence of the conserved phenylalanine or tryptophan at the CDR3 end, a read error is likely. The CDR3 loop reads CASSSNVGEQYL. CDR3 DNA: TGTGCCAGCTCCTCCAACGTGGGCGAGCAGTACCTC. V gene TRBV2 combines with J gene TRBJ2-7; D not certain. V lost 8 bases to trimming and J lost 6 bases, with 14 bases between them. The length of the CDR3 is 12 residues. Germline CDR1 reads SNHLY; CDR2 reads FYNNEI.

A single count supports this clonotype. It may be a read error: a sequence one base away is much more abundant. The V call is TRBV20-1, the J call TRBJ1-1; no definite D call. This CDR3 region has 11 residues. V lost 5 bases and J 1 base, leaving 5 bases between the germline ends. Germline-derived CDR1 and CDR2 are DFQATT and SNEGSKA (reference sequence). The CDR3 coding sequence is TGCAGTGCTGCCGAGAACACTGAAGCTTTCTTT. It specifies CSAAENTEAFF.

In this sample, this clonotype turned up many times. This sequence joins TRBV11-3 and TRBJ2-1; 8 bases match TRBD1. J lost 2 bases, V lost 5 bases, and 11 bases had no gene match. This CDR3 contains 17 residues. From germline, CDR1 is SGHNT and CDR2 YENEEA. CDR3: CASSPRSGTGPYNEQFF. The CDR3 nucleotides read TGTGCCAGCAGCCCCCGATCCGGGACAGGTCCCTACAATGAGCAGTTCTTC. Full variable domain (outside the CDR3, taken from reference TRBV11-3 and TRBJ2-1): EAGVVQSPRYKIIEKKQPVAFWCNPISGHNTLYWYLQNLGQGPELLIRYENEEAVDDSQLPKDRFSAERLKGVDSTLKIQPAELGDSAVYLCASSPRSGTGPYNEQFFGPGTRLTVL.

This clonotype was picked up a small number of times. CDR3 amino acids: CSVEDPADTQYF. The CDR3 DNA sequence: TGCAGCGTTGAAGATCCGGCAGATACGCAGTATTTT. The chain has TRBV29-1 and TRBJ2-3; no clear D gene. V lost 0 bases, J lost 4 bases, and 5 bases lay in between. This CDR3 spans 12 amino acids. Per the germline V gene, CDR1 is SQVTM and CDR2 is ANQGSEA.

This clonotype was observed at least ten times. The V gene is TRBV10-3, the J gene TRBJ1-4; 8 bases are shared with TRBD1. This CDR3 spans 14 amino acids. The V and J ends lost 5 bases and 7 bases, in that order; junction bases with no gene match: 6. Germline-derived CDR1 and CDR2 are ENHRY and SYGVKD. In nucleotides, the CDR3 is TGTGCCATCAGTTCATCCGGGACAGGTGAAAAACTGTTTTTT. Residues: CAISSSGTGEKLFF.

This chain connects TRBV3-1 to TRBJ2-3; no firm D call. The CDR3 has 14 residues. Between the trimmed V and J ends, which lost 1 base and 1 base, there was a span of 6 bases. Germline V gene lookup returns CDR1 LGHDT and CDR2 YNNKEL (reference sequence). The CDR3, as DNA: TGTGCCAGCAGCCAAGGCGGCGGCACAGATACGCAGTATTTT. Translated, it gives CASSQGGGTDTQYF.

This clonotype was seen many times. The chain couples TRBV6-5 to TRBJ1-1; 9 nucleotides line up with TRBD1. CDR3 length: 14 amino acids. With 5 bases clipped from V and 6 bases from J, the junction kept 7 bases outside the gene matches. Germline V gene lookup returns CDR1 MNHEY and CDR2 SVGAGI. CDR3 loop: CASSGQGSGAEAFF. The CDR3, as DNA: TGTGCCAGCAGTGGACAGGGGTCGGGTGCTGAAGCTTTCTTT.